This T cell receptor beta chain was sequenced for a study of shared clonotypes between healthy human individuals. The length of the CDR3 is 12 residues. From germline, CDR1 is SQVTM and CDR2 ANQGSEA. Trimming took 6 bases from V and 6 from J; bases not matched to a gene: 7. The data were produced by immunoSEQ multiplex PCR, yet TCRdb's version contains in-frame clones alone and is incomplete. The data show 2,500,000 or so clones, with 80% to 95% seen just once and 0.36% held by the top ten. As concerns this clone: Additional DNA sequences in this sample encode the identical CDR3.

Source material: naive CD4+ T cells from PBMCs. Sample subset: CD45RA+ positively selected. This sequence joins TRBV29-1 and TRBJ2-7, with TRBD2 matching 8 bases. The clonotype was recovered from a man aged 18 to 29 in good health. Some clones in this sample may be carry-over from other donors' samples. CDR3 nucleotides: TGCAGCGTAGCCGGGGGGGCAGGCGAGCAGTACTTC. Its protein is CSVAGGAGEQYF.